This TCR beta chain was profiled in a study of cytomegalovirus exposure and HLA in healthy donors. 13 Jbeta primers and 60 Vbeta primers were used for the PCR. TCRdb's table, derived via immunoSEQ multiplex PCR, lists solely in-frame clones and lacks some. The top ten clones hold under 15% of a sample with approximately 120,000 clones, about 76% of them seen once. Points from the study as a whole: In a later analysis, V- and J-gene trimming of beta chains associated with a DCLRE1C missense variant, replicated independently. The later analysis indicated that the majority of CMV-associated TCR beta chains appeared HLA-restricted. In a later analysis, a genetic analysis reported fewer productive-TCR N-insertions in an Asian-associated ancestry cluster than the cohort average. In an earlier analysis, in some 500 donors, most V segments appeared productive either ~90% or ~30% of the time.

Regarding this clone: The antigen remains unidentified.

The sequencing sample was made of PBMCs. The sequence came from a woman in her fifties or sixties in good health and CMV-seropositive.

CDR3 sequence reads: CAWNSEGTGELFF. The CDR3 DNA reads as TGTGCCTGGAACTCAGAGGGCACCGGGGAGCTGTTTTTT. The chain uses TRBV30 and TRBJ2-2; D is possibly TRBD2 (5 bases). CDR1 GTSNPN and CDR2 SVGIG come from the germline V gene (reference sequence). V was clipped by 4 bases and J by 4 bases, with 10 bases between them. CDR3 length equals 13 residues.